These 8 T cell receptor beta chains originate from one sample sequenced in a study of T cells in Graves' hyperthyroidism and ophthalmopathy. Researchers took RNA transcripts and amplified the TCR beta CDR3 regions from them. Primed by the HTBI set, a first-round RT-PCR was run on the TCR CDR3. TCRdb passed the multiplex PCR reads through MiXCR, listing each CDR3 protein once. In the table there are about 500,000 distinct CDR3 sequences, about an eighth of which are singletons. The sequenced sample consisted of blood. The origin of the receptors is a woman between 18 and 29 years old with Graves' hyperthyroidism.

This clonotype was seen ten or more times. V and J are TRBV3-1 and TRBJ2-1; 8 bases align to TRBD2. This CDR3 is built from 15 residues. Germline CDR1 reads LGHDT; CDR2 reads YNNKEL (reference sequence). V lost 2 bases, J lost 5 bases, and 5 bases stayed unmatched. Here the CDR3 DNA reads TGTGCCAGCAGCCAAACGGGAGGGACAAACAATGAGCAGTTCTTC. This sequence encodes CASSQTGGTNNEQFF.

This clonotype was detected a few times. The V gene is TRBV7-6, the J gene TRBJ2-7, with 10 bases matching TRBD2. The junction had 12 bases not matched to a gene; V was cut back by 5 bases and J by 5 bases. The CDR3 runs to 16 residues. CDR1 and CDR2 (germline): SGHVS, FNYEAQ. The CDR3 region is CASSPLRGSGRHEQYF. CDR3 coding DNA: TGTGCCAGCAGCCCACTCCGGGGTAGCGGGAGGCACGAGCAGTACTTC.

This clonotype was observed many times. The chain carries TRBV2 and TRBJ1-5; D unclear. Trimming left V 8 bases short and J 2 bases short, with 10 bases between. This CDR3 region has 13 residues. CDR1 is SNHLY and CDR2 is FYNNEI in the germline V gene. Written as DNA, the CDR3 is TGTGCCAGCTTGGGCTCGGGCAATCAGCCCCAGCATTTT. This gives the protein CASLGSGNQPQHF.

This clonotype was recorded many times. The genes are TRBV5-1 and TRBJ2-6; D is unclear. Per germline, CDR1 SGHRS and CDR2 YFSETQ. Trimming pared 1 base from V and 3 bases from J, leaving 5 bases between. There are 14 residues in the CDR3. The CDR3 DNA sequence: TGCGCCAGCAGCTTGTCCGGTGGGGCCAACGTCCTGACTTTC. This codes for CASSLSGGANVLTF.

The rearrangement links TRBV20-1 to TRBJ1-5; D is possibly TRBD1 (5 bases). Germline CDR1 DFQATT, CDR2 SNEGSKA (reference sequence). V lost 6 bases, J lost 4 bases, and 16 bases lay in between. The CDR3 is 14 amino acids. CDR3 amino acids: CSASEGTPNQPQHF. CDR3 DNA sequence: TGCAGTGCATCGGAGGGGACCCCAAATCAGCCCCAGCATTTT.

The chain recombines TRBV24-1 with TRBJ2-5; D unresolved. V was trimmed by 4 bases and J by 5 bases, leaving 7 bases between them. The germline V gene has CDR1 KGHDR and CDR2 SFDVKD. The CDR3 sequence is 12 residues long. Here the CDR3 DNA reads TGTGCCACCAGTGACAATTACGAGACCCAGTACTTC. Protein product: CATSDNYETQYF.

Ten or more counts support this clonotype. The gene calls are TRBV11-2 and TRBJ2-7, with 8 bases matching TRBD2. The V and J ends lost 4 bases and 2 bases, in that order; junction bases with no gene match: 10. From germline, CDR1 is SGHAT and CDR2 FQNNGV. The CDR3 consists of 16 residues. The CDR3 region has the DNA TGTGCCAGCAGCTCGACTGGACTAGCCAGCACCTACGAGCAGTACTTC. Translating gives CASSSTGLASTYEQYF.

Ten or more counts support this clonotype. J is TRBJ2-5 and V is TRBV20-1; tentatively, D is TRBD2 (6 bases). The CDR3 is 15 residues long. Per the germline V gene, CDR1 is DFQATT and CDR2 is SNEGSKA (reference sequence). V lost 2 bases and J lost 5, with 18 bases in between. The DNA for the CDR3 is TGCAGTGCTAGATCCCGGCGGGATGGTCCGGAGACCCAGTACTTC. Its protein product is CSARSRRDGPETQYF.